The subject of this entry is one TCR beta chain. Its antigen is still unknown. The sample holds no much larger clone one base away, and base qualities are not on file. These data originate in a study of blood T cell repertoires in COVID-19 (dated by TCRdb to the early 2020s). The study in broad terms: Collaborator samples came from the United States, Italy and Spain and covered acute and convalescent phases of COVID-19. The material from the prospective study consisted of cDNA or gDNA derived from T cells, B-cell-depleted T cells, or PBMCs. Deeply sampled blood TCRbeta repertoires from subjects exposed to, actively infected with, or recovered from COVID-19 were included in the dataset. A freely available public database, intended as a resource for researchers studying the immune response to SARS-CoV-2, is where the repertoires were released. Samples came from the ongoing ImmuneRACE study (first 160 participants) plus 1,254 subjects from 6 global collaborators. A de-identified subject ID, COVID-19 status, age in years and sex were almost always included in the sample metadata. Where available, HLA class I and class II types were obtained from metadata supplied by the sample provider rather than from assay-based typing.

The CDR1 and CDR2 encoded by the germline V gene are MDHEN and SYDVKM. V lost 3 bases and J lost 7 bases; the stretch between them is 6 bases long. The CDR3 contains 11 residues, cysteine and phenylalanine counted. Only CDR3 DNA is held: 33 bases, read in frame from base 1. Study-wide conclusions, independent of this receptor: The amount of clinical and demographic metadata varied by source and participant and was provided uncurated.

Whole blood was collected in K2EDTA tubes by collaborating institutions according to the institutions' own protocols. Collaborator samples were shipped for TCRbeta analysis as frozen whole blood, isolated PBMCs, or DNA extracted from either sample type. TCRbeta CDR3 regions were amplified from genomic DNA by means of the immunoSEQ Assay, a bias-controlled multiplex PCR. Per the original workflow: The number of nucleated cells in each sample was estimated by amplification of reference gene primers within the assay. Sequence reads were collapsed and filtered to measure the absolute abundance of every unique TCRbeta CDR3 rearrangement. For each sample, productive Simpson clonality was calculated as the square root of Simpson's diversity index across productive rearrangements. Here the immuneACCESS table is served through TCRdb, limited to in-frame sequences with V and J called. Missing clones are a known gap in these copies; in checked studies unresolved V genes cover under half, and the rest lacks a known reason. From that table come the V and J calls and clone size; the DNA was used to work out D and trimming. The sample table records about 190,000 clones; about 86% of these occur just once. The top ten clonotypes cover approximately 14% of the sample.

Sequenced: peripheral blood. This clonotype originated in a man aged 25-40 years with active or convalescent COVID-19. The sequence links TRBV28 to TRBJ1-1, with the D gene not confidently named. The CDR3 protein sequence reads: CASSFAHEAFF. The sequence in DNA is TGTGCCAGCAGTTTTGCGCATGAAGCTTTCTTT.